These 24 T cell receptor beta chains originate from one sample sequenced in a study of low-dose radiotherapy and immunotherapy resistance in tumors. Priming of first-strand cDNA relied on TRAV- and TRBV-specific primers (covering alpha and beta chains). Using a constant-region primer together with a V-primer adapter, TCRs were subjected to 20 PCR cycles of amplification. TCRdb reprocessed the reads via MiXCR and lists one record per CDR3 protein. The table includes about 100,000 distinct CDR3 sequences, around 20% detected once. Time point meaning: after trial treatment. Treatment given: LDRT plus nivolumab, ipilimumab, low-dose cyclophosphamide and aspirin (RACIN trial). The sequencing here drew on PBMCs, taken after low-dose radiotherapy plus immunotherapy. Source of these receptors: a male donor with prostate cancer.

This clonotype was seen a few times. A far larger clone lies a single base away; this is likely a read error. The chain is built from TRBV10-3 and TRBJ2-7; TRBD1 matches 9 bases. The CDR3 runs 15 residues. The J segment lost 7 bases and the V segment lost 5 bases, leaving 12 bases of the junction unmatched. Germline values: CDR1 ENHRY, CDR2 SYGVKD. The CDR3 region has the DNA TGTGCCATCAGTCAAACAGGGGGCGCTTACAATGAGCAGTACTTC. Its protein is CAISQTGGAYNEQYF.

This sequence joins TRBV7-2 and TRBJ1-4; D gene ambiguous. The V end was cut by 1 base, the J end by 8 bases, with 8 bases between. The V gene's germline CDR1 is SGHTA and CDR2 FQGNSA. This CDR3 is built from 13 residues. The CDR3 sequence: CASSLVLGEKLFF. CDR3 DNA: TGTGCCAGCAGCTTAGTTCTGGGAGAAAAACTGTTTTTT.

This clonotype was seen only once. This probably arose from a read error, given a far larger clone one base away. This rearrangement joins TRBV12-3 or TRBV12-4 to TRBJ2-3; TRBD1 is a possible D gene (6 bases). This CDR3 is 13 amino acids long. CDR3 nucleotide sequence: TGTGCCAGCAGTAGACAGGTGGGAGATAAGCAGTATTTT. Amino acid sequence: CASSRQVGDKQYF.

This clonotype was found many times. This chain joins TRBV5-4 and TRBJ2-5; D is uncertain. Trimming shortened V by 3 bases and J by 3 bases, and 12 bases separated the two germline ends. The CDR3 sequence is 14 residues long. Germline V lookup: CDR1 SGHNT, CDR2 YYREEE (reference sequence). In DNA, the CDR3 is TGTGCCAGCAGCTCTCAGGCCAGTGAAGAGACCCAGTACTTC. Its protein product is CASSSQASEETQYF. Full variable domain (missing parts from reference TRBV5-4 and TRBJ2-5): ETGVTQSPTHLIKTRGQQVTLRCSSQSGHNTVSWYQQALGQGPQFIFQYYREEENGRGNFPPRFSGLQFPNYSSELNVNALELDDSALYLCASSSQASEETQYFGPGTRLLVL.

This clonotype was counted many times. The V call is TRBV29-1, the J call TRBJ1-2; D call uncertain. Germline CDR1 reads SQVTM; CDR2 reads ANQGSEA. The CDR3 consists of 11 residues. V lost 7 bases to trimming and J lost 6 bases, with 12 bases between them. Here the CDR3 DNA reads TGCAGCGGTGTGGAATTCAATGGCTACACCTTC. The encoded protein is CSGVEFNGYTF.

This clonotype was counted many times. The chain is built from TRBV7-9 and TRBJ2-5, with D hard to call. From germline, CDR1 is SEHNR and CDR2 FQNEAQ (reference sequence). The CDR3 is 13 residues long. The V end was cut by 2 bases, the J end by 5 bases, with 9 bases between. This CDR3 reads CASSLPPMETQYF. The CDR3 bases are TGTGCCAGCAGCTTACCCCCGATGGAGACCCAGTACTTC.

This clonotype was counted ten times or more. This chain joins TRBV4-1 and TRBJ1-5, with 7 bases that match TRBD1. The V and J ends lost 2 bases and 6 bases, in that order; junction bases with no gene match: 10. There are 16 residues in the CDR3. Germline V gene sequence: CDR1 MGHRA, CDR2 YSYEKL. The CDR3 coding sequence is TGCGCCAGCAGCCAATACCGGGACAGACTACCTCAGCCCCAGCATTTT. Encoded protein: CASSQYRDRLPQPQHF.

Ten or more counts support this clonotype. The chain is built from TRBV20-1 and TRBJ1-2; D not resolved. CDR3 size: 12 residues. V dropped 5 bases and J dropped 8 bases, with 15 bases sitting between them. In germline, CDR1 is DFQATT, CDR2 SNEGSKA (reference sequence). The CDR3 loop is CSAALLGSGYTF. CDR3 DNA: TGCAGTGCTGCTTTATTGGGTAGCGGCTACACCTTC.

This clonotype was counted ten times or more. The chain links TRBV3-1 to TRBJ2-2, with a tentative D call TRBD2 (5 bases). The CDR3 loop spans 14 amino acids. Trimming cost V 1 base and J 6 bases, with 9 bases left between them. CDR1 and CDR2 from the germline V gene are LGHDT and YNNKEL (reference sequence). CDR3 in amino acids: CASSQVAGAGELFF. CDR3 nucleotide sequence: TGTGCCAGCAGCCAAGTCGCGGGCGCCGGGGAGCTGTTTTTT.

This clonotype came up many times. This sequence joins TRBV9 and TRBJ2-5; TRBD2 agrees at 9 bases. The CDR3 is made up of 19 amino acids. Germline CDR1 is SGDLS and CDR2 is YYNGEE. The V segment lost 0 bases and the J segment 2 bases; nucleotides outside the gene matches: 14. The CDR3 loop reads CASSVVPAGGPGGQETQYF. Here the CDR3 DNA reads TGTGCCAGCAGCGTAGTACCAGCGGGGGGCCCGGGGGGGCAAGAGACCCAGTACTTC.

The sample holds many counts of this clonotype. J is TRBJ2-7 and V is TRBV4-1; TRBD2 aligns across 7 bases. Per the germline V gene, CDR1 is MGHRA and CDR2 is YSYEKL. The CDR3 is 16 amino acids. The V gene end was trimmed by 1 base and the J gene end by 0 bases; junction bases not matched to a gene: 6. CDR3 sequence: CASSQVAGASSYEQYF. The CDR3 coding sequence is TGCGCCAGCAGCCAAGTAGCGGGCGCCAGCTCCTACGAGCAGTACTTC.

This clonotype showed up many times. The chain recombines TRBV4-1 with TRBJ2-6; D unclear. The CDR3 has 17 residues. Trimming stripped 1 base from V and 1 base from J, with 11 bases between. Germline V gives CDR1 MGHRA, CDR2 YSYEKL. DNA for the CDR3: TGCGCCAGCAGCCAAGGTGCAAGGGCGTCTGGGGCCAACGTCCTGACTTTC. Translating gives CASSQGARASGANVLTF.

This clonotype was observed at least ten times. The chain recombines TRBV7-2 with TRBJ2-2, with 7 bases identical to TRBD2. Germline assignment: CDR1 SGHTA and CDR2 FQGNSA. The V and J ends lost 7 bases and 7 bases, in that order; junction bases with no gene match: 6. CDR3 length: 13 residues. CDR3 in amino acids: CASTGGSNGELFF. For the CDR3, the DNA is TGTGCCAGCACCGGGGGGTCTAACGGGGAGCTGTTTTTT.

There are many counts of this clonotype. The gene calls are TRBV18 and TRBJ1-1; the D gene is possibly TRBD1 (5 bases). From germline, CDR1 is KGHSH and CDR2 LQKENI. The CDR3 runs 15 residues. The ends were cut back, 1 base at V and 3 bases at J, with 12 bases in the middle. This CDR3 is CASSPLDGGYTEAFF. Written as DNA, the CDR3 is TGTGCCAGCTCACCACTCGACGGGGGGTACACTGAAGCTTTCTTT.

Many counts were recorded for this clonotype. The V gene is TRBV9, the J gene TRBJ2-1; 7 bases fit TRBD2. Germline CDR1 SGDLS, CDR2 YYNGEE. Unmatched junction bases numbered 6, after V lost 7 bases and J lost 5 bases. CDR3 size: 13 residues. CDR3: CASSSGVDNEQFF. CDR3 in DNA: TGTGCCAGCTCGAGCGGGGTCGACAATGAGCAGTTCTTC.

This clonotype was recorded a few times. The chain recombines TRBV6-8 with TRBJ1-4; 8 bases match TRBD1. Per germline, CDR1 MNHGY and CDR2 SAAAGT. CDR3 length: 15 amino acids. V lost 6 bases to trimming and J lost 4 bases; unmatched junction nucleotides: 7. The CDR3 region is CASSTGGGLNEKLFF. The CDR3 nucleotides read TGTGCCAGCAGCACAGGGGGGGGACTTAATGAAAAACTGTTTTTT.

This chain joins TRBV30 and TRBJ2-2; 8 bases are a match to TRBD1. Germline assignment: CDR1 GTSNPN and CDR2 SVGIG (reference sequence). This CDR3 spans 11 amino acids. Unmatched junction bases numbered 6, after V lost 3 bases and J lost 15 bases. The CDR3 bases are TGTGCCTGGAGAGGACAGGGATTGATGTTTTTT. It codes for CAWRGQGLMFF.

This clonotype was detected many times. The gene calls are TRBV7-2 and TRBJ2-7; TRBD2 is a possible D gene (6 bases). Deletions cut 5 bases from V and 2 bases from J, with 16 bases between. Germline assignment: CDR1 SGHTA and CDR2 FQGNSA. The CDR3 loop spans 15 amino acids. CDR3 coding DNA: TGTGCCAGCAGCGGACGGCGGGACGGCGCCTACGAGCAGTACTTC. Its translation is CASSGRRDGAYEQYF.

This chain joins TRBV6-5 and TRBJ2-7, with D maybe TRBD1 (5 bases). Trimming shortened V by 2 bases and J by 3 bases, and 14 bases separated the two germline ends. The CDR3 consists of 15 residues. Germline V gene data show CDR1 as MNHEY and CDR2 as SVGAGI. The DNA of the CDR3 is TGTGCCAGCAGTTACGGCGACAGACGTAACTACGAGCAGTACTTC. As protein: CASSYGDRRNYEQYF.

CDR3 bases: TGCAGCGTTGCTGCCCAACAGGGTTGGGAGACCCAGTACTTC. Encoded protein: CSVAAQQGWETQYF. The rearrangement joins TRBV29-1 to TRBJ2-5; D possibly corresponds to TRBD1 (6 bases). Trimming took off 4 bases at V and 5 bases at J, with 17 bases between the two ends. Germline-derived CDR1 and CDR2 are SQVTM and ANQGSEA. The CDR3 totals 14 residues.

This sequence joins TRBV3-1 and TRBJ2-1; TRBD1 aligns across 9 bases. This CDR3 contains 15 residues. Germline V lookup: CDR1 LGHDT, CDR2 YNNKEL (reference sequence). Unmatched junction bases numbered 5, after V lost 4 bases and J lost 4 bases. CDR3 DNA sequence: TGTGCCAGCAGCCCCGGGACAGGGATATACAATGAGCAGTTCTTC. Protein sequence: CASSPGTGIYNEQFF.

Many counts were recorded for this clonotype. The chain carries TRBV29-1 and TRBJ2-2; no firm D call. CDR1 SQVTM and CDR2 ANQGSEA come from the germline V gene. CDR3 length equals 13 residues. Deletions cut 4 bases from V and 8 bases from J, with 14 bases between. CDR3 amino acids: CSVAAWPGGELFF. The CDR3 DNA follows: TGCAGCGTTGCAGCGTGGCCCGGAGGGGAGCTGTTTTTT.

This clonotype came up a few times. The chain joins TRBV5-1 to TRBJ2-7, with TRBD1 matching 8 bases. The germline V gene has CDR1 SGHRS and CDR2 YFSETQ. The CDR3 length is 15 residues. The junction had 4 bases not matched to a gene; V was cut back by 0 bases and J by 2 bases. CDR3 DNA sequence: TGCGCCAGCAGCTTGGAGGACAGGGAGGCCTACGAGCAGTACTTC. Translation gives CASSLEDREAYEQYF. Using reference TRBV5-1 and TRBJ2-7 for the parts outside the CDR3, the full variable domain is KAGVTQTPRYLIKTRGQQVTLSCSPISGHRSVSWYQQTPGQGLQFLFEYFSETQRNKGNFPGRFSGRQFSNSRSEMNVSTLELGDSALYLCASSLEDREAYEQYFGPGTRLTVT.

Notes on this clonotype: Since a far larger clone is one base different, this is likely a read error. V is TRBV5-5 and J is TRBJ2-1; TRBD2 aligns across 8 bases. Germline values: CDR1 SGHKS, CDR2 YYEKEE (reference sequence). The CDR3 loop spans 15 amino acids. The CDR3 loop is CARSDSRGAGDEQFF. In DNA form, the CDR3 reads TGCGCCAGAAGCGACTCGCGGGGGGCCGGCGATGAGCAGTTCTTC.